The 29 T cell receptor beta chains below were found in one sample sequenced in a study of blood T cell repertoires in COVID-19. Only in-frame clones appear in the TCRdb table, and some are missing; sequencing was by immunoSEQ multiplex PCR. The sample has 250,000 to 300,000 clones; approximately 91% are singletons. Sequencing used peripheral blood. Source of these receptors: a woman in her thirties with COVID-19, enrolled during active disease.

The chain is built from TRBV2 and TRBJ2-1, with 15 bases aligning to TRBD2. Germline V gene sequence: CDR1 SNHLY, CDR2 FYNNEI. This CDR3 region has 21 residues. V dropped 0 bases and J dropped 9; count of bases not matched to a gene: 18. The CDR3 region has the DNA TGTGCCAGCAGTGAAGCGAGGCGTCAGGGACTAGCGGGAGGTCCTCTGGGTGAGCAGTTCTTC. Translated, it gives CASSEARRQGLAGGPLGEQFF. The whole variable domain, remainder taken from reference TRBV2 and TRBJ2-1, is EPEVTQTPSHQVTQMGQEVILRCVPISNHLYFYWYRQILGQKVEFLVSFYNNEISEKSEIFDDQFSVERPDGSNFTLKIRSTKLEDSAMYFCASSEARRQGLAGGPLGEQFFGPGTRLTVL.

V gene TRBV24-1 combines with J gene TRBJ2-1; tentatively, D is TRBD2 (5 bases). CDR3 size: 12 residues. V was trimmed by 6 bases and J by 9 bases, leaving 11 bases between them. Looked up from germline, CDR1 is KGHDR and CDR2 is SFDVKD. Here the CDR3 DNA reads TGTGCCACCAGTCTTAGAGGAGGTGAGCAGTTCTTC. Translated, it gives CATSLRGGEQFF.

The chain links TRBV7-9 to TRBJ2-5; D unclear. The CDR3 contains 11 residues. The germline V gene has CDR1 SEHNR and CDR2 FQNEAQ (reference sequence). With 5 bases removed from V and 4 bases from J, the gap between germline ends came to 5 bases. CDR3 region: CASSPIETQYF. CDR3 DNA: TGTGCCAGCAGCCCCATAGAGACCCAGTACTTC.

This clone was detected once. The chain combines TRBV7-9 with TRBJ2-1; 9 nucleotides line up with TRBD2. J lost 8 bases, V lost 4 bases, and 3 bases had no gene match. Germline-derived CDR1 and CDR2 are SEHNR and FQNEAQ (reference sequence). This CDR3 region has 13 residues. The chain's CDR3 is CASSWAGGDEQFF. CDR3 nucleotides: TGTGCCAGCAGCTGGGCGGGAGGGGATGAGCAGTTCTTC.

The chain links TRBV29-1 to TRBJ2-5; 12 bases are a match to TRBD2. The CDR3 runs to 14 residues. CDR1 SQVTM and CDR2 ANQGSEA come from the germline V gene. V was pared by 1 base and J by 4 bases, with 1 base of the junction left unmatched. The CDR3 protein is CSVEGLAGAETQYF. Written as DNA, the CDR3 is TGCAGCGTTGAAGGACTAGCGGGAGCAGAGACCCAGTACTTC.

The V and J genes are TRBV10-1 and TRBJ2-3, with D perhaps matching TRBD1 (6 bases). The germline V and J ends were trimmed by 4 bases and 5 bases, with 16 bases remaining between them. CDR1 is WNHNN and CDR2 is SYGVQD in the germline V gene (reference sequence). CDR3 length: 15 residues. CDR3 sequence reads: CASSGQGRGQDTQYF. Written as DNA, the CDR3 is TGCGCCAGCAGTGGGCAGGGAAGGGGACAAGATACGCAGTATTTT.

The rearrangement uses TRBV11-2 and TRBJ2-3; 7 bases match TRBD2. The CDR3 consists of 16 residues. Germline V lookup: CDR1 SGHAT, CDR2 FQNNGV. V dropped 4 bases and J dropped 0; count of bases not matched to a gene: 7. The DNA for the CDR3 is TGTGCCAGCAGCTCAGCCTCGGGGGGTAGCACAGATACGCAGTATTTT. It encodes CASSSASGGSTDTQYF.

V and J are TRBV11-2 and TRBJ2-5; TRBD1 matches at 8 bases. With 5 bases clipped from V and 5 bases from J, the junction kept 10 bases outside the gene matches. Germline-derived CDR1 and CDR2 are SGHAT and FQNNGV. This CDR3 comprises 15 residues. The CDR3 DNA reads as TGTGCCAGCAGCCGCGACAGGGGAAGCGGGGAGACCCAGTACTTC. Its translation is CASSRDRGSGETQYF. The variable domain in full, with the rest retrieved from reference TRBV11-2 and TRBJ2-5, is EAGVAQSPRYKIIEKRQSVAFWCNPISGHATLYWYQQILGQGPKLLIQFQNNGVVDDSQLPKDRFSAERLKGVDSTLKIQPAKLEDSAVYLCASSRDRGSGETQYFGPGTRLLVL.

The chain recombines TRBV2 with TRBJ2-1, with 13 bases identical to TRBD2. The J segment lost 2 bases and the V segment lost 7 bases, leaving 8 bases of the junction unmatched. This CDR3 comprises 17 residues. Looked up from germline, CDR1 is SNHLY and CDR2 is FYNNEI. CDR3 nucleotides: TGTGCCAGCAACTTCGGACTAGCGGGAGTTCCCTACAATGAGCAGTTCTTC. Encoded protein: CASNFGLAGVPYNEQFF.

The rearrangement links TRBV4-2 to TRBJ2-1; 9 positions match TRBD2. The CDR3 is 17 amino acids. Germline V gene sequence: CDR1 LGHNA, CDR2 YNFKEQ. V trimming: 3 bases; J trimming: 2 bases; junction bases outside the gene matches: 8. As DNA, the CDR3 is TGTGCCAGCAGCCAGGATCGGACTAGCGAGGCCTACAATGAGCAGTTCTTC. Its protein is CASSQDRTSEAYNEQFF.

This chain uses TRBV2 with TRBJ2-7; the match to TRBD1 covers 7 bases. The V gene end was trimmed by 8 bases and the J gene end by 1 base; junction bases not matched to a gene: 2. The CDR3 totals 12 residues. Germline V gene data show CDR1 as SNHLY and CDR2 as FYNNEI. The CDR3 DNA is TGTGCCAGCCGGGACAGATCCTACGAGCAGTACTTC. It specifies CASRDRSYEQYF.

The rearrangement uses TRBV7-2 and TRBJ1-3; D gene unclear. Germline V CDR1 and CDR2: SGHTA, FQGNSA. This CDR3 comprises 17 residues. Trimming took off 5 bases at V and 0 bases at J, with 17 bases between the two ends. The CDR3: CASSQRGGSSSGNTIYF. The CDR3 coding sequence is TGTGCCAGCAGCCAACGGGGAGGATCGAGCTCTGGAAACACCATATATTTT.

The V gene is TRBV3-1 (or the pseudogene TRBV3-2), the J gene TRBJ1-4, with 8 positions matching TRBD1. V was pared by 2 bases and J by 8 bases, with 10 bases of the junction left unmatched. This CDR3 region has 16 residues. Germline V lookup: CDR1 LGHDT, CDR2 YNNKEL (reference sequence). This CDR3 is CASSQSPGQAKEKLFF. As DNA, the CDR3 is TGTGCCAGCAGCCAATCGCCGGGACAGGCGAAAGAAAAACTGTTTTTT.

This sequence joins TRBV2 and TRBJ1-2; possible D gene TRBD1, 6 bases. CDR3 length equals 15 residues. The germline V and J ends were trimmed by 2 bases and 12 bases, with 22 bases remaining between them. Looked up from germline, CDR1 is SNHLY and CDR2 is FYNNEI. The CDR3, as DNA: TGTGCCAGCAGTGAATCTTGGACAGCTCAGACTAAAAACACCTTC. Protein product: CASSESWTAQTKNTF. Looking up the rest from reference TRBV2 and TRBJ1-2 gives the full variable domain: EPEVTQTPSHQVTQMGQEVILRCVPISNHLYFYWYRQILGQKVEFLVSFYNNEISEKSEIFDDQFSVERPDGSNFTLKIRSTKLEDSAMYFCASSESWTAQTKNTFGSGTRLTVV.

DNA of the CDR3: TGTGCCAGCAGTCCCCGGGACACCGAGGGGGATACGCAGTATTTT. It codes for CASSPRDTEGDTQYF. V usage is TRBV6-5 and J usage is TRBJ2-3; possibly TRBD1 for D (6 bases). CDR1 MNHEY and CDR2 SVGAGI come from the germline V gene. V lost 5 bases, J lost 6 bases, and 18 bases lay in between. The CDR3 contains 15 residues.

The V and J genes are TRBV5-1 and TRBJ1-3; 9 nucleotides agree with TRBD1. Looked up from germline, CDR1 is SGHRS and CDR2 is YFSETQ. V was clipped by 5 bases and J by 4 bases; unmatched bases: 10. This CDR3 comprises 16 residues. CDR3 in DNA: TGCGCCAGCAGGCTGGGGGGACAGGGCGCCGGAAACACCATATATTTT. Protein sequence: CASRLGGQGAGNTIYF.

CDR3 amino acids: CASNPSGRPQETQYF. The CDR3 DNA is TGTGCCAGCAACCCTAGCGGGAGACCTCAAGAGACCCAGTACTTC. The chain carries TRBV27 and TRBJ2-5, with 10 nucleotides matching TRBD2. Germline V gene data show CDR1 as MNHEY and CDR2 as SMNVEV (reference sequence). The V and J ends lost 7 bases and 2 bases, in that order; junction bases with no gene match: 7. The CDR3 extends over 15 amino acids.

The chain uses TRBV28 and TRBJ1-5; 7 bases fit TRBD1. V lost 5 bases, J lost 7 bases, and 11 bases stayed unmatched. Germline V lookup: CDR1 MDHEN, CDR2 SYDVKM. The CDR3 spans 15 residues. As DNA, the CDR3 is TGTGCCAGCAGTCGACCGACAGGGTGGGGACAGCCCCAGCATTTT. Translated: CASSRPTGWGQPQHF. Together with reference TRBV28 and TRBJ1-5, the CDR3 gives the full variable domain: DVKVTQSSRYLVKRTGEKVFLECVQDMDHENMFWYRQDPGLGLRLIYFSYDVKMKEKGDIPEGYSVSREKKERFSLILESASTNQTSMYLCASSRPTGWGQPQHFGDGTRLSIL.

This clone has just a few counts. The rearrangement links TRBV19 to TRBJ1-1, with 9 bases matching TRBD1. With 5 bases clipped from V and 5 bases from J, the junction kept 12 bases outside the gene matches. Germline CDR1 LNHDA, CDR2 SQIVND (reference sequence). The CDR3 has 16 residues. CDR3 loop: CASSLRQGVGVTEAFF. The CDR3 DNA is TGTGCCAGTAGTCTCCGACAGGGGGTCGGTGTGACTGAAGCTTTCTTT. Variable domain in full (rest from reference TRBV19 and TRBJ1-1): DGGITQSPKYLFRKEGQNVTLSCEQNLNHDAMYWYRQDPGQGLRLIYYSQIVNDFQKGDIAEGYSVSREKKESFPLTVTSAQKNPTAFYLCASSLRQGVGVTEAFFGQGTRLTVV.

The chain carries TRBV5-1 and TRBJ2-1, with TRBD2 as a possible D gene (6 bases). The CDR3 is 14 amino acids. Germline-derived CDR1 and CDR2 are SGHRS and YFSETQ. V lost 0 bases and J lost 5, with 9 bases in between. DNA for the CDR3: TGCGCCAGCAGCTTGGGTAGCGGACACAATGAGCAGTTCTTC. This encodes CASSLGSGHNEQFF.

V usage is TRBV5-6 and J usage is TRBJ1-5, with 10 bases matching TRBD1. Germline V gene sequence: CDR1 SGHDT, CDR2 YYEEEE. V lost 1 base and J lost 2; bases outside the gene matches: 12. This CDR3 spans 19 amino acids. The CDR3 sequence is CASSLLSGQGGSGNQPQHF. DNA for the CDR3: TGTGCCAGCAGCTTGTTATCCGGACAGGGGGGATCGGGCAATCAGCCCCAGCATTTT.

V is TRBV12-3 or TRBV12-4 and J is TRBJ2-1, with D unclear. V lost 7 bases and J lost 5, with 9 bases in between. The CDR3 length is 12 residues. CDR3 protein: CASTEFDNEQFF. The CDR3 DNA follows: TGTGCCAGCACCGAGTTTGACAATGAGCAGTTCTTC.

The V and J genes are TRBV6-5 and TRBJ2-3; D perhaps matches TRBD2 (6 bases). Trimming left V 4 bases short and J 0 bases short, with 8 bases between. The length of the CDR3 is 14 residues. Germline CDR1 MNHEY, CDR2 SVGAGI. The CDR3 loop reads CASSWDLSTDTQYF. The CDR3 DNA reads as TGTGCCAGCAGTTGGGACTTGAGCACAGATACGCAGTATTTT.

CDR3 sequence (DNA): TGTGCCAGCAGCGCAACTAGCGTACCAGCCTACAATGAGCAGTTCTTC. Its translation: CASSATSVPAYNEQFF. V gene TRBV7-3 combines with J gene TRBJ2-1; 7 nucleotides line up with TRBD2. V trimming: 5 bases; J trimming: 2 bases; junction bases outside the gene matches: 9. This CDR3 spans 16 amino acids. CDR1 is SGHTA and CDR2 is FQGTGA in the germline V gene. Full variable domain (outside the CDR3, taken from reference TRBV7-3 and TRBJ2-1): GAGVSQTPSNKVTEKGKYVELRCDPISGHTALYWYRQSLGQGPEFLIYFQGTGAADDSGLPNDRFFAVRPEGSVSTLKIQRTERGDSAVYLCASSATSVPAYNEQFFGPGTRLTVL.

The rearrangement joins TRBV19 to TRBJ1-1; the D gene is possibly TRBD1 (5 bases). V lost 5 bases and J lost 0, with 10 bases in between. Germline V CDR1 and CDR2: LNHDA, SQIVND (reference sequence). The CDR3 totals 14 residues. CDR3 DNA sequence: TGTGCCAGTAGTTGGGGGGATTTGAACACTGAAGCTTTCTTT. Amino acids: CASSWGDLNTEAFF.

This clone was detected once. The CDR3: CAWRRDRASSGNTIYF. For the CDR3, the DNA is TGTGCCTGGAGACGGGACAGGGCTTCCTCTGGAAACACCATATATTTT. The chain employs TRBV30 and TRBJ1-3; TRBD1 aligns across 9 bases. Trimming cost V 3 bases and J 0 bases; bases outside gene matches: 6. The CDR3 is made up of 16 amino acids. From germline, CDR1 is GTSNPN and CDR2 SVGIG (reference sequence). Full variable domain (missing parts from reference TRBV30 and TRBJ1-3): SQTIHQWPATLVQPVGSPLSLECTVEGTSNPNLYWYRQAAGRGLQLLFYSVGIGQISSEVPQNLSASRPQDRQFILSSKKLLLSDSGFYLCAWRRDRASSGNTIYFGEGSWLTVV.

The chain is built from TRBV24-1 and TRBJ2-3, with 11 bases fitting TRBD1. V lost 3 bases and J lost 3; bases outside the gene matches: 7. The CDR3 contains 17 residues. Per the germline V gene, CDR1 is KGHDR and CDR2 is SFDVKD. The CDR3 reads CATSDTRTGGRTDTQYF. The CDR3 coding sequence is TGTGCCACCAGTGATACCAGGACAGGGGGCAGAACAGATACGCAGTATTTT.

The chain has TRBV11-3 and TRBJ2-1, with TRBD1 as a possible D gene (5 bases). This CDR3 spans 18 amino acids. The V and J ends lost 5 bases and 6 bases respectively, with 26 bases between them. Germline V gives CDR1 SGHNT, CDR2 YENEEA. Here the CDR3 DNA reads TGTGCCAGCAGCGAAGGTTTATCGTCAGGGATTGGGGTCAATGAGCAGTTCTTC. Its protein is CASSEGLSSGIGVNEQFF.

This clone was counted once. The V gene is TRBV19, the J gene TRBJ1-1; D is possibly TRBD1 (5 bases). The V and J ends lost 6 bases and 0 bases respectively, with 17 bases between them. Per the germline V gene, CDR1 is LNHDA and CDR2 is SQIVND (reference sequence). The CDR3 extends over 16 amino acids. DNA for the CDR3: TGTGCCAGTAGGAGCGGGACCGGTGGAATGAACACTGAAGCTTTCTTT. Its protein product is CASRSGTGGMNTEAFF.